Listed below are T cell receptor beta chains from one sample, sequenced in a study of control samples from healthy donors and cancer patients. This table comes from immunoSEQ multiplex PCR, and its TCRdb copy is limited to in-frame clones, with some not included. This table holds fewer than 45,000 clones, under 95% found once. Material for sequencing was PBMCs. Receptors were obtained from a woman aged 40 to 49 with head and neck cancer. Both conserved end residues are part of each CDR3. A D gene is named only where the DNA matches it firmly. Not every row has a clone size; where given, it reads once, few, many or a size class.

D gene	V gene	J gene	clone size	CDR3 DNA	CDR3 protein
NA	TRBV2	TRBJ1-5	NA	TGTGCCAGCAGTACAGGGCTGAGCAATCAGCCCCAGCATTTT	CASSTGLSNQPQHF
TRBD2	TRBV3-1/TRBV3-2	TRBJ2-7	NA	TGTGCCAGCAGTCGCGAGGGGCTAGCGGGGAGCTCCTACGAGCAGTACTTC	CASSREGLAGSSYEQYF
NA	TRBV27	TRBJ2-3	NA	TGTGCCAGCAGTTTATCGAAAGAGTACACAGATACGCAGTATTTT	CASSLSKEYTDTQYF
NA	TRBV14	TRBJ1-1	NA	TGTGCCAGCAGCCGGTATACCCTTTCTGAAGCTTTCTTT	CASSRYTLSEAFF
NA	TRBV19	TRBJ2-7	NA	TGTGCCAGTAGCGGGGACATGGGGAGGGGGTCCCACGAGCAGTACTTC	CASSGDMGRGSHEQYF
NA	TRBV7-2	TRBJ2-3	NA	TGTGCCAGCAGCTTGGGGGAGGTGGATACGCAGTATTTT	CASSLGEVDTQYF
TRBD1	TRBV6-2/TRBV6-3	TRBJ1-4	NA	TGTGCCAGCAGTTACTCCGGGACAGGGGATGAAAAACTGTTTTTT	CASSYSGTGDEKLFF
TRBD2	TRBV10-1	TRBJ2-3	NA	TGCGCCAGCATAGGAGCTGGACTAGCGGGAGGGAGGGGTTCACCCGGTACGCAGTATTTT	CASIGAGLAGGRGSPGTQYF
TRBD1	TRBV11-3	TRBJ2-7	NA	TGTGCCAGCAGCTTATATAGACAGGGGCTTAGGAACGAGCAGTACTTC	CASSLYRQGLRNEQYF
NA	TRBV5-1	TRBJ2-1	NA	TGCGCCAGCAGGAATGACATGTTCTTC	CASRNDMFF
TRBD1	TRBV18	TRBJ2-7	NA	TGTGCCAGCTCACCCGCGGACAGGGGGCAAGAGCAGTACTTC	CASSPADRGQEQYF
TRBD2	TRBV9	TRBJ2-3	NA	TGTGCCAGCAGCGTAGCTACGGGAGGGATGGATACGCAGTATTTT	CASSVATGGMDTQYF
NA	TRBV7-2	TRBJ1-2	few	TGTGCCAGCAGCTTAGGGGCAGGAGGGGGTAACTATGGCTACACCTTC	CASSLGAGGGNYGYTF
NA	TRBV6-1	TRBJ1-3	NA	TGTGCCAGCAGTGAAGCATGGAGCTCTGGAAACACCATATATTTT	CASSEAWSSGNTIYF
NA	TRBV10-2	TRBJ1-5	NA	TGCGCCAGCAGTGAGTACGGGGCTGGTCAGCCCCAGCATTTT	CASSEYGAGQPQHF
TRBD2	TRBV6-5	TRBJ2-7	NA	TGTGCCAGCAGTTGGGGGGGGGAGGTTTCCGAGCAGTACTTC	CASSWGGEVSEQYF
NA	TRBV28	TRBJ2-5	NA	TGTGCCAGCAGTTCTCAATCGGAGACCCAGTACTTC	CASSSQSETQYF
NA	TRBV11-1	TRBJ1-1	NA	TGTGCCAGCAGCTTTCGCAGGGATGGCACTGAAGCTTTCTTT	CASSFRRDGTEAFF
TRBD2	TRBV27	TRBJ2-4	once	TGTGCCAGCAGCCCGGGGGGGTGGGCCAGCGCCAAAAACATTCAGTACTTC	CASSPGGWASAKNIQYF
TRBD1	TRBV19	TRBJ1-4	once	TGTGCCAGTAGCCCCCGGGCAGGGGGTAATGAAAAACTGTTTTTT	CASSPRAGGNEKLFF
NA	TRBV5-4	TRBJ1-1	NA	TGTGCCAGCAGCTTCCAGGGAAACACTGAAGCTTTCTTT	CASSFQGNTEAFF
TRBD1	TRBV15	TRBJ2-7	NA	TGTGCCACCAGCAGAGAGGGGACAGGGGGCGAGCAGTACTTC	CATSREGTGGEQYF